This T cell receptor (beta chain) came from a study of OX40 agonist ivuxolimab in advanced cancers. In germline, CDR1 is KGHSH, CDR2 LQKENI. This CDR3 region has 18 residues. J lost 3 bases, V lost 2 bases, and 14 bases had no gene match. Profiled with immunoSEQ multiplex PCR; TCRdb holds only in-frame clones, not every one. The sample includes 40,000 to 60,000 clones, 81% of them seen just once. This clone was detected once. The clonotype originates from an adult with an advanced solid tumor such as melanoma, head and neck, liver or kidney cancer. The chain is built from TRBV18 and TRBJ2-7, with 9 bases identical to TRBD2. Specimen: CD4+ or CD8+ T cells sorted from blood, collected in a trial of the OX40 agonist ivuxolimab. CDR3 protein: CASSPYNVSSGTIYEQYF. The CDR3 DNA reads TGTGCCAGCTCACCATATAACGTTTCTAGCGGGACCATCTACGAGCAGTACTTC.